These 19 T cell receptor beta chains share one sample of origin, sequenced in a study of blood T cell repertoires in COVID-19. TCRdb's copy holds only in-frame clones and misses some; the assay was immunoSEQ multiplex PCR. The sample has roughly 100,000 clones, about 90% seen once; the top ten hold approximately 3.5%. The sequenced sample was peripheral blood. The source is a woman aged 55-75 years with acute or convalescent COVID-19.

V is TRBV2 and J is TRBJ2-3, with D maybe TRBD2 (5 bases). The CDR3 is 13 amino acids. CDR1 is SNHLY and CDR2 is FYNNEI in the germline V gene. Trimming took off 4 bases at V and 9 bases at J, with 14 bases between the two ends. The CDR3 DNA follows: TGTGCCAGCAGTGGAGACTACCTCAACACGCAGTATTTT. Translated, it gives CASSGDYLNTQYF.

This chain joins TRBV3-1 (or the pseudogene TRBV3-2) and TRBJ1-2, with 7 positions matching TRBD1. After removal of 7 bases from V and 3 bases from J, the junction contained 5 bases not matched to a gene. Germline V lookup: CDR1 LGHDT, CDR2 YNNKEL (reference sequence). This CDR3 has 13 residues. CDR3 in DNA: TGTGCCAGCAACAATGGACAGGACTATGGCTACACCTTC. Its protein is CASNNGQDYGYTF.

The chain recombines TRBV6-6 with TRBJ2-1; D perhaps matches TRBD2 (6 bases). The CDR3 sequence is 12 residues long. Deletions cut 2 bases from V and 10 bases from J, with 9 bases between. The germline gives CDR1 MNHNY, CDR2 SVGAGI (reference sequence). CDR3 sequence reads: CASSYPSGEQFF. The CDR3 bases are TGTGCCAGCAGTTACCCAAGCGGGGAGCAGTTCTTC.

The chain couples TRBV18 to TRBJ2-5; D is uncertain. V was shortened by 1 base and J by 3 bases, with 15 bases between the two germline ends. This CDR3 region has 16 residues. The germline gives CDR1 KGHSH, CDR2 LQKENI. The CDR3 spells CASSPRRDTPKETQYF. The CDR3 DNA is TGTGCCAGCTCACCACGAAGAGATACTCCTAAAGAGACCCAGTACTTC.

The CDR3 is CASSYGTAQNTEAFF. The CDR3 DNA is TGCGCCAGCAGCTACGGGACAGCCCAGAACACTGAAGCTTTCTTT. V is TRBV5-1 and J is TRBJ1-1; 7 bases agree with TRBD1. The germline V gene has CDR1 SGHRS and CDR2 YFSETQ. Trimming removed 3 bases from V and 1 base from J; junction bases left unmatched: 6. The CDR3 consists of 15 residues.

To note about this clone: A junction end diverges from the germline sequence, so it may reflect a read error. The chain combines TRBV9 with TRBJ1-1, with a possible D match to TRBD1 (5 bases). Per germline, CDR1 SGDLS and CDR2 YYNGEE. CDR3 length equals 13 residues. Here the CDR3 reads CASSVGPDTEAFF. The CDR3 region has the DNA TGTGCCAGCAGCGTAGGCCCGGACACCGAAGCTTTCTTT.

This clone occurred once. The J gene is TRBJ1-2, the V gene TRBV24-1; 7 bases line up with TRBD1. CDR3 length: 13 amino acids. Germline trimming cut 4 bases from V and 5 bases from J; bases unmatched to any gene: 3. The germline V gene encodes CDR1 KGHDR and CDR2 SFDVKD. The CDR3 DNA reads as TGTGCCACCAGTGAAGGGACAGCATATGGCTACACCTTC. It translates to CATSEGTAYGYTF.

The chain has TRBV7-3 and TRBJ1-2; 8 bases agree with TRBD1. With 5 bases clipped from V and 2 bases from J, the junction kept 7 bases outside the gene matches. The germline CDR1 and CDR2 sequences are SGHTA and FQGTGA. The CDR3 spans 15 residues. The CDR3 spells CASSQGQGANYGYTF. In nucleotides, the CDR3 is TGTGCCAGCAGCCAAGGACAGGGAGCCAACTATGGCTACACCTTC. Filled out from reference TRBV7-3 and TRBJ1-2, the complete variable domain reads GAGVSQTPSNKVTEKGKYVELRCDPISGHTALYWYRQSLGQGPEFLIYFQGTGAADDSGLPNDRFFAVRPEGSVSTLKIQRTERGDSAVYLCASSQGQGANYGYTFGSGTRLTVV.

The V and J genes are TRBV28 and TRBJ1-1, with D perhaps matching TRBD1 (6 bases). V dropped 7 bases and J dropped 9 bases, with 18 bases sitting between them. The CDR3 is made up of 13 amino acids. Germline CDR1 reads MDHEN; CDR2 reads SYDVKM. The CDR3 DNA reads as TGTGCCAGCACCCTAACCGGGACAACCAAAGCTTTCTTT. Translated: CASTLTGTTKAFF.

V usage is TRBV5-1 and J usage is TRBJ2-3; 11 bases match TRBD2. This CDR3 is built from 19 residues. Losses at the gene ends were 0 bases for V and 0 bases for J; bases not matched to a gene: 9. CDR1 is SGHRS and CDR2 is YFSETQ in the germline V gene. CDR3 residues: CASSLGLAGLGPSTDTQYF. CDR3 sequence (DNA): TGCGCCAGCAGCTTGGGACTAGCGGGACTGGGACCCAGCACAGATACGCAGTATTTT.

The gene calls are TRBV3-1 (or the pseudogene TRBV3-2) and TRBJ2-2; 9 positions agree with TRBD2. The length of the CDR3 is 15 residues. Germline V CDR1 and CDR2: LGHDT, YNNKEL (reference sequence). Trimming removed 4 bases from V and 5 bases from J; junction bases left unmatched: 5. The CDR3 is CASSPGLAVTGELFF. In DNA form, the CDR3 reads TGTGCCAGCAGCCCGGGACTAGCCGTTACCGGGGAGCTGTTTTTT.

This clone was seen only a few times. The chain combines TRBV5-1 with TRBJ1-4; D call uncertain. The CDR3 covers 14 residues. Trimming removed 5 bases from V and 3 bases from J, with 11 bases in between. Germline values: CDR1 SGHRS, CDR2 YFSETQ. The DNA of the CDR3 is TGCGCCAGCAGTCTCACGGGTGCTAATGAAAAACTGTTTTTT. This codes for CASSLTGANEKLFF.

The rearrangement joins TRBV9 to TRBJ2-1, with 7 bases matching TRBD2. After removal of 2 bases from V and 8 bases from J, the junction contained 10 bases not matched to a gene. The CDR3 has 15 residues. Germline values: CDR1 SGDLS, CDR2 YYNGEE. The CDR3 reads CASSVAPAGYHEQFF. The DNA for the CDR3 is TGTGCCAGCAGCGTGGCGCCAGCGGGGTACCATGAGCAGTTCTTC.

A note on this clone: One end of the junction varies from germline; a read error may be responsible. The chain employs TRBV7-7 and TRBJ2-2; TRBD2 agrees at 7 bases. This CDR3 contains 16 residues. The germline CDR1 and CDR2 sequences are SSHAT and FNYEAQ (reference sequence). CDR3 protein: CASSPRTSRNTGELFF. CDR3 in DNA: TGTGCTAGCAGCCCACGGACTAGTCGGAACACCGGGGAGCTGTTTTTT. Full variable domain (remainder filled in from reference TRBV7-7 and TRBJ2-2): GAGVSQSPRYKVTKRGQDVTLRCDPISSHATLYWYQQALGQGPEFLTYFNYEAQPDKSGLPSDRFSAERPEGSISTLTIQRTEQRDSAMYRCASSPRTSRNTGELFFGEGSRLTVL.

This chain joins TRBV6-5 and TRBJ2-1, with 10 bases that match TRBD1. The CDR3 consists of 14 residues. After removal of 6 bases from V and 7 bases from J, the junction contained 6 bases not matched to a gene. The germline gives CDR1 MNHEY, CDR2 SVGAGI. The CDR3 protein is CASRGTGVMNEQFF. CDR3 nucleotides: TGTGCCAGCAGGGGGACAGGGGTAATGAATGAGCAGTTCTTC.

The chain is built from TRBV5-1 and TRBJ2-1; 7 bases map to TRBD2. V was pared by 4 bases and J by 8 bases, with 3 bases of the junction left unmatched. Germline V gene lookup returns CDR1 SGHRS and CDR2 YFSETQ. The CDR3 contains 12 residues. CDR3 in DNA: TGCGCCAGCAGCAGGGAGGGCCATGAGCAGTTCTTC. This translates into CASSREGHEQFF.

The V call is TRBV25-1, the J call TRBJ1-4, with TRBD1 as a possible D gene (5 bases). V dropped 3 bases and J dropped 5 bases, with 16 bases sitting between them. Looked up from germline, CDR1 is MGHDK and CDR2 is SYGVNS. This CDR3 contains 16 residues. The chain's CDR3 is CASSDLYSDKNEKLFF. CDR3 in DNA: TGTGCCAGCAGTGATCTCTATTCGGACAAAAATGAAAAACTGTTTTTT.

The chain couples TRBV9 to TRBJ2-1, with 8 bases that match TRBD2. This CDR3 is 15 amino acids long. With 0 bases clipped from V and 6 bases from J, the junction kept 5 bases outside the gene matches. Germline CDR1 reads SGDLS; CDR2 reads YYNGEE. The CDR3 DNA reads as TGTGCCAGCAGCGTAGACCTAGCGGGTATCAATGAGCAGTTCTTC. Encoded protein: CASSVDLAGINEQFF.

DNA of the CDR3: TGTGCCTGGAGCCACAGGGAGCTGAACACTGAAGCTTTCTTT. Encoded protein: CAWSHRELNTEAFF. V gene TRBV30 combines with J gene TRBJ1-1, with a possible D match to TRBD1 (6 bases). The CDR3 runs 14 residues. Germline CDR1 GTSNPN, CDR2 SVGIG (reference sequence). Trimming pared 3 bases from V and 0 bases from J, leaving 11 bases between.